One sample yielded the 8 T cell receptor beta chains listed below, sequenced in a study of T cells in Graves' hyperthyroidism and ophthalmopathy. Researchers amplified the TCR beta CDR3 regions from RNA transcripts. With the HTBI primer set, the TCR CDR3 went through a first round of RT-PCR. TCRdb fed the multiplex PCR reads into MiXCR, producing one record per CDR3 protein. The sample contains 550,000 to 700,000 distinct CDR3 sequences, 35% to 55% of which appear only once. Source material: peripheral blood or thyroid tissue (not recorded which). Every receptor here comes from an adult woman with Graves' disease, either hyperthyroidism or ophthalmopathy (not recorded which).

This clonotype occurred many times. This sequence joins TRBV15 and TRBJ1-1; the match to TRBD1 covers 7 bases. Trimming took 4 bases from V and 6 from J; bases not matched to a gene: 11. Germline values: CDR1 LNHNV, CDR2 YYDKDF (reference sequence). The CDR3 has 15 amino acids. The CDR3 DNA follows: TGTGCCACCAGCACCAACAGGGGACGAACCTCTGAAGCTTTCTTT. Protein product: CATSTNRGRTSEAFF.

There are many counts of this clonotype. The rearrangement joins TRBV20-1 to TRBJ1-2, with D hard to call. Germline V gives CDR1 DFQATT, CDR2 SNEGSKA (reference sequence). Trimming stripped 5 bases from V and 7 bases from J, with 11 bases between. The CDR3 covers 11 residues. CDR3 amino acids: CSAQMTAGYTF. The DNA of the CDR3 is TGCAGTGCTCAGATGACGGCTGGCTACACCTTC.

The V and J genes are TRBV12-3 or TRBV12-4 and TRBJ1-1, with D possibly TRBD1 on 5 matching bases. The CDR3 loop spans 13 amino acids. The V and J ends lost 0 bases and 9 bases respectively, with 11 bases between them. Here the CDR3 DNA reads TGTGCCAGCAGTTTAGCCCGGGGGACGAAAGCTTTCTTT. It translates to CASSLARGTKAFF.

This clonotype was picked up a small number of times. This chain uses TRBV7-8 with TRBJ2-3; D perhaps matches TRBD2 (6 bases). Trimming took 3 bases from V and 4 from J, leaving 14 bases between them. The CDR3 covers 15 residues. CDR1 and CDR2 from the germline V gene are SGHVS and FQNEAQ. CDR3 protein: CASSFLRDPADTQYF. DNA for the CDR3: TGTGCCAGCAGCTTCTTGCGGGATCCCGCAGATACGCAGTATTTT.

This clonotype was recorded at least ten times. The chain is built from TRBV4-1 and TRBJ2-7; no firm D call. V was pared by 0 bases and J by 5 bases, with 11 bases between. Germline values: CDR1 MGHRA, CDR2 YSYEKL. CDR3 size: 14 residues. CDR3 DNA sequence: TGCGCCAGCAGCCAAGATGATCTCATTGACGAGCAGTACTTC. Its translation is CASSQDDLIDEQYF.

This clonotype was seen a few times. The rearrangement uses TRBV9 and TRBJ1-2, with D perhaps matching TRBD1 (6 bases). Germline CDR1 reads SGDLS; CDR2 reads YYNGEE. The CDR3 contains 16 residues. Trimming pared 0 bases from V and 5 bases from J, leaving 17 bases between. The CDR3, as DNA: TGTGCCAGCAGCGTAGCCCAAGGGGGAGCAGGGTATGGCTACACCTTC. It encodes CASSVAQGGAGYGYTF.

This clonotype occurred a few times. V gene TRBV28 combines with J gene TRBJ1-5; 7 nucleotides line up with TRBD1. The CDR3 spans 17 residues. After removal of 4 bases from V and 4 bases from J, the junction contained 13 bases not matched to a gene. Germline CDR1 and CDR2: MDHEN and SYDVKM. The CDR3 sequence: CASSSPGQLAKNQPQHF. DNA of the CDR3: TGTGCCAGCAGTTCCCCGGGACAGTTGGCCAAGAATCAGCCCCAGCATTTT.

The chain combines TRBV29-1 with TRBJ1-2, with 7 positions matching TRBD1. Germline V lookup: CDR1 SQVTM, CDR2 ANQGSEA. This CDR3 region has 13 residues. J gave up 2 bases and V 5 bases, and 5 bases lay outside the gene matches. The CDR3 spells CSVLGTDNYGYTF. The CDR3 DNA reads TGCAGCGTTCTGGGGACAGACAACTATGGCTACACCTTC.